These 19 T cell receptor beta chains share one sample of origin, sequenced in a study of cytomegalovirus exposure and HLA in healthy donors. PCR amplification relied on 60 Vbeta primers (plus 13 Jbeta primers). Sequencing was performed with immunoSEQ multiplex PCR; in TCRdb, only in-frame clones are kept and a portion is missing. The sample records more than 80,000 clones, roughly two thirds being singletons. Sequencing was done on a sample of PBMCs. The source of these receptors is a female donor in good health and CMV-seronegative.

V usage is TRBV18 and J usage is TRBJ2-7, with 10 positions matching TRBD1. From germline, CDR1 is KGHSH and CDR2 LQKENI. With 6 bases clipped from V and 3 bases from J, the junction kept 8 bases outside the gene matches. The CDR3 spans 15 residues. The CDR3 sequence is CASSRGQGVIYEQYF. The CDR3 DNA sequence: TGTGCCAGCTCTCGAGGACAGGGGGTGATCTACGAGCAGTACTTC.

The chain employs TRBV7-2 and TRBJ2-7, with TRBD2 identical over 9 bases. The CDR3 runs 16 residues. The germline V gene has CDR1 SGHTA and CDR2 FQGNSA. Germline trimming cut 1 base from V and 3 bases from J; bases unmatched to any gene: 7. CDR3 sequence reads: CASSLGASGRLYEQYF. Here the CDR3 DNA reads TGTGCCAGCAGCTTAGGGGCCAGCGGGAGGCTCTACGAGCAGTACTTC.

V and J are TRBV13 and TRBJ2-1; perhaps TRBD1 as D (6 bases). Looked up from germline, CDR1 is PRHDT and CDR2 is FYEKMQ (reference sequence). The CDR3 length is 15 residues. V gave up 1 base and J gave up 10 bases, with 17 bases separating them. The CDR3 nucleotides read TGTGCCAGCAGCTTAGAGGGGACACCGAATAGGGAGCAGTTCTTC. This translates into CASSLEGTPNREQFF. Based on the CDR3 plus reference TRBV13 and TRBJ2-1, the full variable domain is AAGVIQSPRHLIKEKRETATLKCYPIPRHDTVYWYQQGPGQDPQFLISFYEKMQSDKGSIPDRFSAQQFSDYHSELNMSSLELGDSALYFCASSLEGTPNREQFFGPGTRLTVL.

V gene TRBV11-2 combines with J gene TRBJ1-4; tentative D call: TRBD1 (5 bases). This CDR3 has 15 amino acids. With 2 bases removed from V and 7 bases from J, the gap between germline ends came to 14 bases. Germline V CDR1 and CDR2: SGHAT, FQNNGV. CDR3 residues: CASSLSRQGGEKLFF. CDR3 coding DNA: TGTGCCAGCAGCTTATCCAGGCAGGGTGGTGAAAAACTGTTTTTT.

This clone was seen just once. The genes are TRBV27 and TRBJ1-5, with a possible D match to TRBD1 (5 bases). CDR1 is MNHEY and CDR2 is SMNVEV in the germline V gene (reference sequence). V dropped 6 bases and J dropped 1 base, with 7 bases sitting between them. This CDR3 is built from 13 residues. The CDR3 here is CASRAGSNQPQHF. The CDR3 nucleotides are TGTGCCAGCAGGGCAGGGAGCAATCAGCCCCAGCATTTT.

The CDR3 loop reads CASRADRSAGNTIYF. The DNA of the CDR3 is TGTGCCAGCAGGGCGGACAGGTCGGCTGGAAACACCATATATTTT. The rearrangement uses TRBV2 and TRBJ1-3; 7 bases line up with TRBD1. The V gene's germline CDR1 is SNHLY and CDR2 FYNNEI. The CDR3 consists of 15 residues. V was clipped by 6 bases and J by 2 bases; unmatched bases: 7.

This clone is medium-sized in the sample. V usage is TRBV6-5 and J usage is TRBJ2-1; TRBD2 matches 9 bases. V dropped 9 bases and J dropped 10; count of bases not matched to a gene: 16. The CDR3 covers 15 residues. Germline CDR1 is MNHEY and CDR2 is SVGAGI. CDR3 sequence reads: CASSVGVSGSREQFF. The CDR3 DNA follows: TGTGCCAGTTCGGTAGGGGTTAGCGGGAGTCGAGAGCAGTTCTTC.

The chain joins TRBV2 to TRBJ2-7, with 10 bases matching TRBD1. CDR1 SNHLY and CDR2 FYNNEI come from the germline V gene. The length of the CDR3 is 13 residues. The junction had 0 bases not matched to a gene; V was cut back by 1 base and J by 6 bases. DNA of the CDR3: TGTGCCAGCAGTGAAGGGACAGGGGGCGAGCAGTACTTC. It codes for CASSEGTGGEQYF.

The CDR3 sequence is CASSPYRGLNSPLHF. CDR3 sequence (DNA): TGTGCCAGCAGCCCATACAGGGGGCTTAATTCACCCCTCCACTTT. V gene TRBV6-5 combines with J gene TRBJ1-6, with TRBD1 matching 9 bases. V trimming: 6 bases; J trimming: 6 bases; junction bases outside the gene matches: 6. The CDR3 is 15 residues long. Per germline, CDR1 MNHEY and CDR2 SVGAGI.

The CDR3 reads CASSRGWDRGPISNQPQHF. The CDR3 nucleotides read TGTGCCAGTAGTAGGGGGTGGGACAGGGGTCCCATTAGCAATCAGCCCCAGCATTTT. The chain uses TRBV19 and TRBJ1-5; the match to TRBD1 covers 10 bases. V shed 4 bases and J 0 bases; nucleotides not matched to a gene: 12. This CDR3 region has 19 residues. Germline-derived CDR1 and CDR2 are LNHDA and SQIVND (reference sequence).

This clone was seen just once. The rearrangement joins TRBV28 to TRBJ2-5, with 8 bases that match TRBD2. V shed 6 bases, J shed 5 bases, and the junction held 11 bases outside the gene matches. Germline CDR1 is MDHEN and CDR2 is SYDVKM. The CDR3 is 15 amino acids. The CDR3 DNA is TGTGCCAGCAGCCGGAGACTAGCGAAGGGTGAGACCCAGTACTTC. It specifies CASSRRLAKGETQYF.

Only a few counts were recorded for this clone. CDR3 sequence: CASSRTSGRVTDTQYF. The CDR3 DNA follows: TGCGCCAGCAGCCGGACTAGCGGGAGGGTAACAGATACGCAGTATTTT. The chain combines TRBV4-1 with TRBJ2-3; TRBD2 agrees at 15 bases. The V and J ends lost 4 bases and 3 bases, in that order; junction bases with no gene match: 2. The germline gives CDR1 MGHRA, CDR2 YSYEKL. This CDR3 comprises 16 residues.

The gene calls are TRBV27 and TRBJ2-1; TRBD2 matches at 11 bases. Germline values: CDR1 MNHEY, CDR2 SMNVEV (reference sequence). The CDR3 consists of 17 residues. J gave up 7 bases and V 5 bases, and 13 bases lay outside the gene matches. The CDR3: CASSNSFLGLAANEQFF. The CDR3 nucleotides are TGTGCCAGCAGTAATAGCTTCTTGGGACTAGCGGCTAATGAGCAGTTCTTC.

The gene calls are TRBV18 and TRBJ2-7; 7 nucleotides agree with TRBD1. CDR1 and CDR2 from the germline V gene are KGHSH and LQKENI. The CDR3 is 13 residues long. V trimming: 6 bases; J trimming: 3 bases; junction bases outside the gene matches: 5. The DNA of the CDR3 is TGTGCCAGCTCTTTCGGGGACAGCTACGAGCAGTACTTC. Its translation: CASSFGDSYEQYF.

The CDR3 nucleotides read TGCGCCAGCAGCTTGGGACAGGGAGGAAGAGAGACCCAGTACTTC. This codes for CASSLGQGGRETQYF. The chain couples TRBV5-1 to TRBJ2-5; weak D call: TRBD1 (7 bases). Trimming removed 0 bases from V and 4 bases from J, with 13 bases in between. The CDR3 length is 15 residues. CDR1 is SGHRS and CDR2 is YFSETQ in the germline V gene.

The chain has TRBV7-9 and TRBJ2-7; no clear D. With 1 base removed from V and 3 bases from J, the gap between germline ends came to 4 bases. Germline CDR1 SEHNR, CDR2 FQNEAQ (reference sequence). The CDR3 is 12 amino acids. The CDR3 here is CASSLDNYEQYF. For the CDR3, the DNA is TGTGCCAGCAGCTTAGACAACTACGAGCAGTACTTC.

This sequence joins TRBV10-2 and TRBJ2-1; 9 bases are shared with TRBD2. Losses at the gene ends were 3 bases for V and 6 bases for J; bases not matched to a gene: 6. This CDR3 has 15 amino acids. The germline gives CDR1 WSHSY, CDR2 SAAADI. Here the CDR3 DNA reads TGCGCCAGCAGTGATGTTGCGGGAGGGCCCAATGAGCAGTTCTTC. Protein: CASSDVAGGPNEQFF.

The chain is built from TRBV5-1 and TRBJ2-2; D remains ambiguous. The CDR3 totals 13 residues. V lost 4 bases and J 3 bases, leaving 7 bases between the germline ends. Per germline, CDR1 SGHRS and CDR2 YFSETQ. The CDR3 spells CASSVRDTGELFF. The CDR3 bases are TGCGCCAGCAGCGTACGGGACACCGGGGAGCTGTTTTTT.

The chain carries TRBV5-8 and TRBJ2-3; D is perhaps TRBD2 (6 bases). CDR1 and CDR2 from the germline V gene are SGHTS and YDEGEE. The CDR3 length is 11 residues. V shed 4 bases and J shed 13 bases, with 13 bases lying between them. CDR3 residues: CASSRGTGKYF. CDR3 sequence (DNA): TGTGCCAGCAGCCGGGGGACGGGGAAGTATTTT.